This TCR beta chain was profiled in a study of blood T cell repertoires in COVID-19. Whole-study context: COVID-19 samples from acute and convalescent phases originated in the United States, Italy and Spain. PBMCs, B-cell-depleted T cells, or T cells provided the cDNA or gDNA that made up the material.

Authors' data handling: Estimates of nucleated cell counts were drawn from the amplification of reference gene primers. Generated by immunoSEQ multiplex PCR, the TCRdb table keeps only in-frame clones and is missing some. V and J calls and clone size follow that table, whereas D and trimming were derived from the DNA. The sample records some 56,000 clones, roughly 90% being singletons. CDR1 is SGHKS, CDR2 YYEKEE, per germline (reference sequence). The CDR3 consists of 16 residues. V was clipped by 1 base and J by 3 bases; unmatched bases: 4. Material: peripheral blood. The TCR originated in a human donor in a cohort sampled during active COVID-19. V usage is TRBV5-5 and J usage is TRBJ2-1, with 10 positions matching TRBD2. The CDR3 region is CASSLTTSGYYNEQFF. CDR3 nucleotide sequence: TGTGCCAGCAGCTTGACGACTAGCGGGTACTACAATGAGCAGTTCTTC. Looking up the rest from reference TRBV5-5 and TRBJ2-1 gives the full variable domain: DAGVTQSPTHLIKTRGQQVTLRCSPISGHKSVSWYQQVLGQGPQFIFQYYEKEERGRGNFPDRFSARQFPNYSSELNVNALLLGDSALYLCASSLTTSGYYNEQFFGPGTRLTVL.